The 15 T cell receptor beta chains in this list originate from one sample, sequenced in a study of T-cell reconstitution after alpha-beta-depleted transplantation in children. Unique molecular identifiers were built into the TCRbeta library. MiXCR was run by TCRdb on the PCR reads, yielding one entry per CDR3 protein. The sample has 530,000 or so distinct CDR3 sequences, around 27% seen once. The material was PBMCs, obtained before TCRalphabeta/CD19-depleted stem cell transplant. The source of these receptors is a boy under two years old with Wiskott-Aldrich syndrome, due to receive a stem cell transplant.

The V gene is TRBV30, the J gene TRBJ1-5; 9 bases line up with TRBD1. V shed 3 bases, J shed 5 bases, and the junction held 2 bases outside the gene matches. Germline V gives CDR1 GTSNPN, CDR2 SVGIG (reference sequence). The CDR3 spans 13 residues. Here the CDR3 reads CAWRRTGDQPQHF. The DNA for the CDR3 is TGTGCCTGGAGGCGGACAGGGGATCAGCCCCAGCATTTT.

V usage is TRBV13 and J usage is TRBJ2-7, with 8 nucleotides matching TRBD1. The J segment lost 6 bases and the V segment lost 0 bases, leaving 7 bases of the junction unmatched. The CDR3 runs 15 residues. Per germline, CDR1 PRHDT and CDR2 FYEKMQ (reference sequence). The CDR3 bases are TGTGCCAGCAGCTTAGGTCAGGGGGCCTCTAGCGAGCAGTACTTC. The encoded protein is CASSLGQGASSEQYF.

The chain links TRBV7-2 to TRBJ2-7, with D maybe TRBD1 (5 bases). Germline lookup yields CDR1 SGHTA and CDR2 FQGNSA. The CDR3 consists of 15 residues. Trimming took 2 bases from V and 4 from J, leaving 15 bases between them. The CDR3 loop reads CASSLSRVGQYEQYF. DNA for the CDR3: TGTGCCAGCAGCTTAAGCCGGGTCGGACAATACGAGCAGTACTTC.

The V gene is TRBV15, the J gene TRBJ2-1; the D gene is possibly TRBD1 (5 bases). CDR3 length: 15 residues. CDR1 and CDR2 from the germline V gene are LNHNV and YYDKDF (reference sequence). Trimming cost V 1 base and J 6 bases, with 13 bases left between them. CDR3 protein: CATSRGAQGGNEQFF. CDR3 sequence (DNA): TGTGCCACCAGCAGAGGAGCCCAGGGTGGCAATGAGCAGTTCTTC.

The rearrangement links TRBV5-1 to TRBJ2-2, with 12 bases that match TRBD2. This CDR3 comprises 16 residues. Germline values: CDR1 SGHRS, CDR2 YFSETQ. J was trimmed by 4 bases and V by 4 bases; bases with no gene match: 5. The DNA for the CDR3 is TGCGCCAGCAGCGCTAGCGGGAGGGCCCGCACCGGGGAGCTGTTTTTT. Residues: CASSASGRARTGELFF.

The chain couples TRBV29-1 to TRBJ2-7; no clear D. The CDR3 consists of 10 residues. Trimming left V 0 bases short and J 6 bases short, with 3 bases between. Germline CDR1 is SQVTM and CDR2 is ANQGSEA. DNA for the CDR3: TGCAGCGTTGAAGAGGGCGAGCAGTACTTC. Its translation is CSVEEGEQYF.

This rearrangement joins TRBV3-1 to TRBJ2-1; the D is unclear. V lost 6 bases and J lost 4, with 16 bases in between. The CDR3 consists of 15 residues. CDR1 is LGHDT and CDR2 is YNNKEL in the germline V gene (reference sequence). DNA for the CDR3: TGTGCCAGCAGTGACACTCATTCCTTATACAATGAGCAGTTCTTC. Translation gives CASSDTHSLYNEQFF.

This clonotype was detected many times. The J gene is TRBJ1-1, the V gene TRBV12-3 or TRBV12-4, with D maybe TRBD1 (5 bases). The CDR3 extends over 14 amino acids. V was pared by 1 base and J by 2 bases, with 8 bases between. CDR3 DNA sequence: TGTGCCAGCAGTTTAGTCCAGGGAAACACTGAAGCTTTCTTT. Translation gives CASSLVQGNTEAFF.

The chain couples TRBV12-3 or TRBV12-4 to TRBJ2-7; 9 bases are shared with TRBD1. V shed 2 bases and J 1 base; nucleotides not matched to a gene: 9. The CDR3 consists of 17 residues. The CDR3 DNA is TGTGCCAGCAGTTTAATCGGGGGACAGGGTTTTTCCTACGAGCAGTACTTC. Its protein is CASSLIGGQGFSYEQYF.

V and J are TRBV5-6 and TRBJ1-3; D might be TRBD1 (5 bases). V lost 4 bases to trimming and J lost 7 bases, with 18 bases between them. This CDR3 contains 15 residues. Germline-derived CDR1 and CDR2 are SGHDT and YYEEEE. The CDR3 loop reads CASSLGTARENTIYF. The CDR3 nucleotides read TGTGCCAGCAGCCTCGGGACGGCCAGGGAGAACACCATATATTTT.

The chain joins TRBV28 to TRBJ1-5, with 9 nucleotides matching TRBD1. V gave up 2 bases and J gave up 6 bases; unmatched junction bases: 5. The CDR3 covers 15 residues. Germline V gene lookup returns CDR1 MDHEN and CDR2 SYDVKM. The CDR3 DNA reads TGTGCCAGCAGTTTAAAAGGACAGGGGTTTCAGCCCCAGCATTTT. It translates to CASSLKGQGFQPQHF.

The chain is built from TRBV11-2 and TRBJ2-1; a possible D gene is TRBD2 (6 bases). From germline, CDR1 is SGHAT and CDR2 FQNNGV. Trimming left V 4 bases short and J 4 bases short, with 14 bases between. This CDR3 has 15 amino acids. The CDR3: CASSSTGLAYNEQFF. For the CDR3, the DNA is TGTGCCAGCAGCTCGACGGGACTTGCTTACAATGAGCAGTTCTTC.

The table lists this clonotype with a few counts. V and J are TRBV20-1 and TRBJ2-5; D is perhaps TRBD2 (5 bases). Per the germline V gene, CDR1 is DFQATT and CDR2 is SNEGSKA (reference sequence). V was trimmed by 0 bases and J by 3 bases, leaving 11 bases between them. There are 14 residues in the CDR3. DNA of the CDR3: TGCAGTGCTAGAGATCGGGGTACAGAAGAGACCCAGTACTTC. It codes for CSARDRGTEETQYF.

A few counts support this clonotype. As DNA, the CDR3 is TGTGCCAGCAGCCAAGATGCGCTAGCGGGAGTCCCGTACTTC. As protein: CASSQDALAGVPYF. The J gene is TRBJ2-7, the V gene TRBV3-1; TRBD2 matches at 10 bases. The CDR3 length is 14 residues. V shed 0 bases, J shed 12 bases, and the junction held 8 bases outside the gene matches. Per germline, CDR1 LGHDT and CDR2 YNNKEL (reference sequence).

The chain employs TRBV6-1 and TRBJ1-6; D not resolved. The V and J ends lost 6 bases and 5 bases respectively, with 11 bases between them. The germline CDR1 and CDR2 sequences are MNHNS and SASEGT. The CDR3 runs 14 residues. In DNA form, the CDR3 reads TGTGCCAGCAGGCAAATTGTAGATAATTCACCCCTCCACTTT. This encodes CASRQIVDNSPLHF.